One and the same sample provided the 28 T cell receptor beta chains below, sequenced in a study of CXCR3-negative and CXCR3-positive naive CD8 T cells. General study points: TRB CDR3s of CXCR3-positive naive cells were more hydrophobic than those of CXCR3-negative naive cells.

Libraries of TRB cDNA were made by 5' RACE and carried UMIs. TCRdb reanalyzed the 5' RACE reads and collapses them to one entry per CDR3 protein, without DNA. The sample holds 55,000 to 75,000 distinct CDR3 sequences. These TCRs' antigens remain unknown. The source material was naive CXCR3+ CD8+ T cells from blood. Subset reported: CD45RO-CCR7+CD27+CD95- naive CD8+ T cells expressing CXCR3 (TNR3+). The receptor source for this set is a human donor in good health. Some clones in this sample may be carry-over from other donors' samples.

The chain couples TRBV12-3 or TRBV12-4 to TRBJ1-3; TCRdb selects TRBD1, and the lack of DNA leaves this call unchecked. The CDR3 is made up of 13 amino acids. The CDR3 spells CASSLDGSGAIYF.

The V call is TRBV20-1, the J call TRBJ2-7; as DNA is missing, the TRBD2 call by TCRdb cannot be tested. Germline assignment: CDR1 DFQATT and CDR2 SNEGSKA (reference sequence). The CDR3 runs to 13 residues. CDR3 in amino acids: CSAMPGLPTEQYF.

The rearrangement links TRBV4-2 to TRBJ1-2. Germline V lookup: CDR1 LGHNA, CDR2 YNFKEQ. The CDR3 is 14 residues long. This CDR3 reads CASSQDQGLYGYTF.

The J gene is TRBJ1-5, the V gene TRBV28. This CDR3 is built from 14 residues. CDR1 and CDR2 from the germline V gene are MDHEN and SYDVKM. Here the CDR3 reads CASSSRGGGQPQHF. Looking up the rest from reference TRBV28 and TRBJ1-5 gives the full variable domain: DVKVTQSSRYLVKRTGEKVFLECVQDMDHENMFWYRQDPGLGLRLIYFSYDVKMKEKGDIPEGYSVSREKKERFSLILESASTNQTSMYLCASSSRGGGQPQHFGDGTRLSIL.

The chain joins TRBV4-2 to TRBJ2-1; TCRdb picks TRBD1, but there is no DNA to check that call. This CDR3 spans 18 amino acids. Germline V lookup: CDR1 LGHNA, CDR2 YNFKEQ. The CDR3 sequence is CASSQEGGSGQAYNEQFF.

V and J are TRBV2 and TRBJ2-2. This CDR3 has 12 residues. The germline V gene has CDR1 SNHLY and CDR2 FYNNEI. The CDR3 sequence: CANRESAGEPFF. The whole variable domain, remainder taken from reference TRBV2 and TRBJ2-2, is EPEVTQTPSHQVTQMGQEVILRCVPISNHLYFYWYRQILGQKVEFLVSFYNNEISEKSEIFDDQFSVERPDGSNFTLKIRSTKLEDSAMYFCANRESAGEPFFGEGSRLTVL.

The gene calls are TRBV7-9 and TRBJ1-2; TCRdb lists TRBD1, though no DNA is available to test this call. CDR3 length: 14 amino acids. CDR1 SEHNR and CDR2 FQNEAQ come from the germline V gene (reference sequence). The CDR3 loop is CASSFGQPYYGYTF. The full variable domain, in which reference TRBV7-9 and TRBJ1-2 provide the parts outside the CDR3, is DTGVSQNPRHKITKRGQNVTFRCDPISEHNRLYWYRQTLGQGPEFLTYFQNEAQLEKSRLLSDRFSAERPKGSFSTLEIQRTEQGDSAMYLCASSFGQPYYGYTFGSGTRLTVV.

V is TRBV7-8 and J is TRBJ2-7; TCRdb selects TRBD1, and the lack of DNA leaves this call unchecked. CDR3 length equals 19 residues. Germline V gene lookup returns CDR1 SGHVS and CDR2 FQNEAQ. This CDR3 is CASSYFTLRGGYSSYEQYF.

The V gene is TRBV15, the J gene TRBJ1-2; the D call from TCRdb, TRBD1, cannot be confirmed without DNA. This CDR3 is built from 13 residues. Per the germline V gene, CDR1 is LNHNV and CDR2 is YYDKDF (reference sequence). The CDR3 protein is CATSLGQGGGYTF.

The CDR3 sequence is CASSLEGEGITFF. J is TRBJ1-1 and V is TRBV21-1. TRBV21-1 is tagged as a pseudogene. This CDR3 is 13 amino acids long.

V and J are TRBV25-1 and TRBJ2-1; TCRdb designates TRBD1, a call that cannot be tested without DNA. The CDR3 is 13 residues long. Germline CDR1 MGHDK, CDR2 SYGVNS. The CDR3 protein is CASSGTDYNEQFF.

The chain couples TRBV6-2 or TRBV6-3 to TRBJ1-1; TCRdb designates TRBD1, a call that cannot be tested without DNA. The CDR3 has 15 residues. Germline values: CDR1 MNHEY, CDR2 SVGEGT. CDR3 sequence reads: CASSVTTSGEAEAFF.

The J gene is TRBJ1-1, the V gene TRBV25-1; no DNA is available, so the TRBD1 call from TCRdb remains unchecked. The CDR3 spans 15 residues. Per the germline V gene, CDR1 is MGHDK and CDR2 is SYGVNS. The CDR3 sequence is CASTPGGGRDTEAFF.

The chain combines TRBV6-2 or TRBV6-3 with TRBJ2-4; TCRdb lists TRBD2, though no DNA is available to test this call. The CDR3 spans 17 residues. Germline assignment: CDR1 MNHEY and CDR2 SVGEGT. This CDR3 reads CASNKKTSGGALDIQYF.

This chain uses TRBV6-5 with TRBJ1-2; the TRBD1 assignment by TCRdb is unverifiable without DNA. The CDR3 sequence is 14 residues long. The germline CDR1 and CDR2 sequences are MNHEY and SVGAGI. This CDR3 reads CASSLNTGGYGYTF.

The CDR3 is CASSQYGGQEIYNEQFF. The rearrangement links TRBV14 to TRBJ2-1; TCRdb calls TRBD1, which cannot be checked without DNA. CDR1 is SGHDN and CDR2 is FVKESK in the germline V gene. There are 17 residues in the CDR3.

The V gene is TRBV4-1, the J gene TRBJ2-3; TCRdb's assignment of TRBD1 cannot be checked, as there is no DNA. The CDR3 sequence is 15 residues long. Germline V CDR1 and CDR2: MGHRA, YSYEKL. CDR3 residues: CASSQTGLRGDTQYF.

The chain employs TRBV7-3 and TRBJ2-4; the TCRdb call, TRBD1, lacks DNA for checking. The CDR3 sequence is 16 residues long. Germline CDR1 SGHTA, CDR2 FQGTGA. The CDR3 reads CASSLFSGTAKNIQYF.

The genes are TRBV28 and TRBJ2-2; as DNA is missing, the TRBD2 call by TCRdb cannot be tested. CDR1 is MDHEN, CDR2 SYDVKM, per germline. The CDR3 extends over 14 amino acids. The CDR3 spells CASSTSAGGGELFF.

The chain links TRBV20-1 to TRBJ2-5; the D gene TCRdb calls, TRBD2, cannot be checked with no DNA. Germline-derived CDR1 and CDR2 are DFQATT and SNEGSKA (reference sequence). This CDR3 is built from 17 residues. The CDR3: CSARDDGTSGFQETQYF.

This chain connects TRBV7-2 to TRBJ2-7; checking the TCRdb D call of TRBD2 is not possible without DNA. The CDR3 runs to 14 residues. Per germline, CDR1 SGHTA and CDR2 FQGNSA. CDR3 loop: CASSFVTSGSEQYF.

The chain recombines TRBV5-1 with TRBJ2-1. There are 11 residues in the CDR3. CDR1 and CDR2 from the germline V gene are SGHRS and YFSETQ. CDR3 sequence: CASSLGGEQFF.

The gene calls are TRBV12-3 or TRBV12-4 and TRBJ1-5. The CDR3 length is 14 residues. CDR3 amino acids: CASSTAGFDQPQHF.

The chain employs TRBV11-3 and TRBJ2-2; with no DNA, the TCRdb D assignment of TRBD1 cannot be verified. The CDR3 sequence is 18 residues long. The germline V gene encodes CDR1 SGHNT and CDR2 YENEEA. The CDR3 is CASSPYAGTGGRTGELFF.

This chain connects TRBV5-1 to TRBJ2-1; TCRdb reports TRBD2, a call that lacks DNA to check it against. The CDR3 is made up of 15 amino acids. CDR1 and CDR2 from the germline V gene are SGHRS and YFSETQ. This CDR3 reads CASSVGTSEYNEQFF.

The chain employs TRBV21-1 and TRBJ2-1; TCRdb lists TRBD1, though no DNA is available to test this call. TRBV21-1 is termed a pseudogene. This CDR3 is built from 15 residues. The CDR3 protein is CASSTRDRGFNEQFF.

The chain joins TRBV28 to TRBJ2-5; TCRdb designates TRBD2, a call that cannot be tested without DNA. Germline values: CDR1 MDHEN, CDR2 SYDVKM. This CDR3 is 15 amino acids long. CDR3 loop: CASNERVAQEETQYF.

The CDR3 reads CASSYSRTAAGTGELFF. The genes are TRBV6-2 or TRBV6-3 and TRBJ2-2; TCRdb lists TRBD1, though no DNA is available to test this call. The CDR3 runs to 17 residues. Germline lookup yields CDR1 MNHEY and CDR2 SVGEGT.